Described below is a single T cell receptor (beta chain) sequence and its context. The entry originates in a study of blood T cell repertoires in COVID-19. Study-wide background: COVID-19 samples from acute and convalescent phases originated in the United States, Italy and Spain. Nucleic acid was either cDNA or gDNA, and it came from T cells, B-cell-depleted T cells, or PBMCs.

It was during active infection that Seattle patients were enrolled and then longitudinally followed. Germline CDR1 is SGHKS and CDR2 is YYEKEE (reference sequence). This CDR3 spans 15 amino acids. The V segment lost 4 bases and the J segment 2 bases; nucleotides outside the gene matches: 8. In the authors' methods: Amplification with reference gene primers provided the estimates of nucleated cell counts. Using immunoSEQ multiplex PCR, the repertoire was profiled, and TCRdb retains in-frame clones only, with some absent. V, J and clone size are taken as reported in that table, and D and trimming were inferred from the DNA itself. Among some 230,000 clones, more than 75% were seen once, and the ten largest hold approximately 7.6%.

The sequenced sample consisted of peripheral blood. The TCR was taken from a woman over 75 with COVID-19, enrolled during active disease. This rearrangement joins TRBV5-5 to TRBJ1-2; TRBD1 aligns across 7 bases. Here the CDR3 reads CASSRGQSGNYGYTF. CDR3 DNA sequence: TGTGCCAGCAGCCGGGGACAGTCTGGGAACTATGGCTACACCTTC.